The 8 T cell receptor beta chains given below trace back to one sample, sequenced in a study of Graves' ophthalmopathy and Graves' hyperthyroidism. The authors amplified TCR beta CDR3 regions, and they did so from RNA transcripts for repertoire sequencing. RT-PCR in the first round used HTBI primers; a second-round multiplex PCR followed. TCRdb re-derived calls from the multiplex PCR reads in MiXCR, one entry per CDR3 protein. The sample lists around 1.1 million distinct CDR3 sequences, less than 45% occurring once. Sequenced: peripheral blood or thyroid tissue (not recorded which). The receptors stem from an adult man with Graves' hyperthyroidism.

This clonotype was detected ten times or more. A read error may account for a junction end that differs from germline. V is TRBV13 and J is TRBJ2-5; D remains unclear. Germline lookup yields CDR1 PRHDT and CDR2 FYEKMQ (reference sequence). This CDR3 comprises 14 residues. This CDR3 is CASSLGNFVETQYF. Here the CDR3 DNA reads TGTGCCAGCAGCCTAGGGAATTTTGTGGAGACCCAGTACTTC.

This clonotype appeared many times. The CDR3 reads CAISQKGEETQYF. In nucleotides, the CDR3 is TGTGCCATCAGCCAGAAAGGGGAGGAGACCCAGTACTTC. The V gene is TRBV10-3, the J gene TRBJ2-5, with D possibly called TRBD1 or TRBD2 (5 bases each). Per the germline V gene, CDR1 is ENHRY and CDR2 is SYGVKD. V was clipped by 6 bases and J by 5 bases, with 13 bases between them. The CDR3 length is 13 residues.

The chain employs TRBV29-1 and TRBJ2-2; no definite D call. The germline gives CDR1 SQVTM, CDR2 ANQGSEA. This CDR3 is built from 15 residues. With 6 bases removed from V and 6 bases from J, the gap between germline ends came to 20 bases. The CDR3 reads CSVENSLVSAGELFF. CDR3 coding DNA: TGCAGCGTGGAGAACTCGTTAGTGAGCGCCGGGGAGCTGTTTTTT.

The chain has TRBV11-1 and TRBJ1-3; 7 nucleotides line up with TRBD1. Germline-derived CDR1 and CDR2 are SGHAT and FQDESV (reference sequence). After removal of 2 bases from V and 8 bases from J, the junction contained 9 bases not matched to a gene. CDR3 size: 15 residues. CDR3: CASSLRQGKVDTIYF. The CDR3 coding sequence is TGTGCCAGCAGCTTAAGACAGGGCAAAGTCGACACCATATATTTT.

This clonotype was seen repeatedly, ten times or more. The chain has TRBV19 and TRBJ1-4, with no clear D. The CDR3 length is 18 residues. V was shortened by 2 bases and J by 0 bases, with 16 bases between the two germline ends. Germline V CDR1 and CDR2: LNHDA, SQIVND (reference sequence). The CDR3, as DNA: TGTGCCAGTAGTATACGGTACAGCTTAAGTGCAACTAATGAAAAACTGTTTTTT. Its protein is CASSIRYSLSATNEKLFF.

The sample holds a few counts of this clonotype. The chain combines TRBV4-3 with TRBJ1-6; no clear D. Trimming took 3 bases from V and 7 from J, leaving 10 bases between them. Per germline, CDR1 LGHNA and CDR2 YSLEER. The CDR3 extends over 14 amino acids. The CDR3 loop reads CASSHRGANSPLHF. CDR3 sequence (DNA): TGCGCCAGCAGCCACCGCGGCGCCAATTCACCCCTCCACTTT.

This clonotype occurred a few times. The V call is TRBV20-1, the J call TRBJ2-5, with a weak D call TRBD1 (6 bases). Germline values: CDR1 DFQATT, CDR2 SNEGSKA (reference sequence). This CDR3 spans 17 amino acids. Deletions cut 7 bases from V and 0 bases from J, with 24 bases between. The chain's CDR3 is CSGKSWGGQRYQETQYF. CDR3 nucleotide sequence: TGCAGTGGGAAAAGCTGGGGCGGACAGCGGTACCAAGAGACCCAGTACTTC.

The V and J genes are TRBV6-5 and TRBJ1-2, with unresolved D. The CDR3 totals 14 residues. Looked up from germline, CDR1 is MNHEY and CDR2 is SVGAGI. Trimming shortened V by 0 bases and J by 4 bases, and 9 bases separated the two germline ends. The CDR3 spells CASSYSGRSYGYTF. The CDR3 bases are TGTGCCAGCAGTTACTCGGGCAGGAGCTATGGCTACACCTTC.